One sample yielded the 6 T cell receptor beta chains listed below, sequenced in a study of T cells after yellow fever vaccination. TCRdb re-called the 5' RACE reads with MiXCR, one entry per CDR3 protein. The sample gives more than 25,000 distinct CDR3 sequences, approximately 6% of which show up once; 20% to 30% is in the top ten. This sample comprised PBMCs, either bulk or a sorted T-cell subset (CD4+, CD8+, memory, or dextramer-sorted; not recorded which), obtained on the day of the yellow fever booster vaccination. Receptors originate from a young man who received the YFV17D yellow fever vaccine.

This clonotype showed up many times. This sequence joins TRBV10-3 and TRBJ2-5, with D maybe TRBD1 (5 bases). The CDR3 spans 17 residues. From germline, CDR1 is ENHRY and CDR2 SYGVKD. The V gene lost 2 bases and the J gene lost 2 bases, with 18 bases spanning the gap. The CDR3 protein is CAISEPLGAVGQETQYF. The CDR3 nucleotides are TGTGCCATCAGTGAGCCCCTTGGGGCGGTTGGGCAAGAGACCCAGTACTTC.

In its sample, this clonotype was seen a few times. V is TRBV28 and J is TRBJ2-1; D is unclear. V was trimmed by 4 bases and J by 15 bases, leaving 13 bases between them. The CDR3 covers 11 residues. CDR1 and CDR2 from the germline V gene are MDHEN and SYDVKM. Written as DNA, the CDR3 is TGTGCCAGCAGTTCTAGATTTTTAGGGTTCTTC. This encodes CASSSRFLGFF.

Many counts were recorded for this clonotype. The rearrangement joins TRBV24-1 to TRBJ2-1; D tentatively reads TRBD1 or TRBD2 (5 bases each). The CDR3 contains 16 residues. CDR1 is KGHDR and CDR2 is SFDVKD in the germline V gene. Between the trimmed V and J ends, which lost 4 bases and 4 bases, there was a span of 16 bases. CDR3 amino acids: CATSDPGGAPYNEQFF. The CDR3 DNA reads TGTGCCACCAGTGACCCTGGGGGAGCCCCATACAATGAGCAGTTCTTC.

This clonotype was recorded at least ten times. CDR3 protein: CASTATGTSGGQYF. Written as DNA, the CDR3 is TGTGCCAGCACCGCCACCGGGACTAGCGGGGGCCAGTACTTC. The chain is built from TRBV6-5 and TRBJ2-7; TRBD2 agrees at 14 bases. This CDR3 contains 14 residues. Germline CDR1 is MNHEY and CDR2 is SVGAGI. J lost 10 bases, V lost 7 bases, and 9 bases had no gene match.

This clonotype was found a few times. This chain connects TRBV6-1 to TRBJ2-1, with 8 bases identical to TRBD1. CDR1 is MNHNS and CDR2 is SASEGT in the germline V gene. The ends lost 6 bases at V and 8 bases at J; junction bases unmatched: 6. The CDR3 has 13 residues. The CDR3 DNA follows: TGTGCCAGCAGGGAGACAGGGGCGGATGAGCAGTTCTTC. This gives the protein CASRETGADEQFF.

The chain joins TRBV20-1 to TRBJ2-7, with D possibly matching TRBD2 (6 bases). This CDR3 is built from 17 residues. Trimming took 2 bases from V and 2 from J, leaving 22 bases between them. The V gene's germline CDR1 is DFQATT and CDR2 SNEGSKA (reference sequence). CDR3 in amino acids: CSARLPPERDFAYEQYF. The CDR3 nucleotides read TGCAGTGCTAGACTCCCACCCGAACGGGACTTTGCCTACGAGCAGTACTTC.